The 14 T cell receptor beta chains given below trace back to one sample, sequenced in a study of T cell responses to AZD1222 COVID-19 vaccine. Produced via immunoSEQ multiplex PCR; TCRdb's table is partial and in-frame only. Of 150,000 to 200,000 clones in the sample, about 90% were seen once. Material: peripheral blood, obtained 28 days after the second AZD1222 dose. Source of these receptors: an adult who received the AZD1222 COVID-19 vaccine.

CDR3 in DNA: TGTGCCAGTAGGGGTGCGGGACAAGACAATGAGCAGTTCTTC. Its protein is CASRGAGQDNEQFF. This chain connects TRBV19 to TRBJ2-1; D may correspond to TRBD1 or TRBD2 (6 bases each). The CDR3 is 14 residues long. In germline, CDR1 is LNHDA, CDR2 SQIVND (reference sequence). With 6 bases removed from V and 5 bases from J, the gap between germline ends came to 14 bases.

The gene calls are TRBV9 and TRBJ1-6; TRBD1 is a possible D gene (6 bases). CDR1 and CDR2 (germline): SGDLS, YYNGEE. The length of the CDR3 is 16 residues. V lost 3 bases and J 9 bases, leaving 19 bases between the germline ends. CDR3 nucleotide sequence: TGTGCCAGCAGCGGAGGACAGTCACCGGCCGGTTCACCCCTCCACTTT. This codes for CASSGGQSPAGSPLHF.

The rearrangement uses TRBV5-1 and TRBJ1-1; no firm D call. Trimming cost V 0 bases and J 1 base, with 16 bases left between them. This CDR3 spans 17 amino acids. The germline gives CDR1 SGHRS, CDR2 YFSETQ. CDR3 region: CASSLVGDRGKNTEAFF. In nucleotides, the CDR3 is TGCGCCAGCAGCTTGGTGGGTGATCGAGGAAAGAACACTGAAGCTTTCTTT.

The chain couples TRBV5-1 to TRBJ2-5, with 9 nucleotides matching TRBD1. CDR1 is SGHRS, CDR2 YFSETQ, per germline. Trimming removed 3 bases from V and 3 bases from J; junction bases left unmatched: 9. The CDR3 has 16 residues. The CDR3 DNA is TGCGCCAGCAGCTCTAGACAGGGGGTTGCTAAAGAGACCCAGTACTTC. This encodes CASSSRQGVAKETQYF.

This clone has just one count. One end of the junction is discordant with germline, which a read error may explain. The rearrangement joins TRBV7-7 to TRBJ1-3, with TRBD1 identical over 9 bases. CDR3 size: 18 residues. Germline V gives CDR1 SSHAT, CDR2 FNYEAQ (reference sequence). The CDR3, as DNA: TGTGCTAGCAGCCCGGGGGGACAGGGAACTATCTCTGGAAACACCATATATTTT. This gives the protein CASSPGGQGTISGNTIYF.

V gene TRBV15 combines with J gene TRBJ1-5; no clear D. V gave up 5 bases and J gave up 0 bases, with 11 bases separating them. The CDR3 covers 15 residues. Germline values: CDR1 LNHNV, CDR2 YYDKDF (reference sequence). The CDR3 sequence is CATSGRQFSNQPQHF. The CDR3 DNA follows: TGTGCCACCAGCGGCAGGCAATTTAGCAATCAGCCCCAGCATTTT.

This chain uses TRBV6-4 with TRBJ1-5, with 7 positions matching TRBD1. The CDR3 extends over 14 amino acids. Trimming took 8 bases from V and 2 from J; bases not matched to a gene: 6. Germline V lookup: CDR1 MRHNA, CDR2 SNTAGT. The CDR3 is CASHDRDGNQPQHF. In DNA form, the CDR3 reads TGTGCCAGCCACGACAGGGATGGCAATCAGCCCCAGCATTTT.

This clone was picked up one time. The rearrangement links TRBV5-8 to TRBJ1-5, with D perhaps matching TRBD1 (5 bases). V was cut by 0 bases and J by 6 bases, with 10 bases left in between. The germline gives CDR1 SGHTS, CDR2 YDEGEE. This CDR3 spans 14 amino acids. CDR3 in DNA: TGTGCCAGCAGCTTGGGCAGGGCCGGTCAGCCCCAGCATTTT. As protein: CASSLGRAGQPQHF.

The chain is built from TRBV27 and TRBJ2-5, with D perhaps given as TRBD1 or TRBD2 (5 bases each). Per germline, CDR1 MNHEY and CDR2 SMNVEV (reference sequence). Between the trimmed V and J ends, which lost 4 bases and 0 bases, there was a span of 6 bases. The CDR3 consists of 13 residues. The CDR3 sequence: CASSWGYQETQYF. The CDR3 coding sequence is TGTGCCAGCAGTTGGGGGTACCAAGAGACCCAGTACTTC.

V and J are TRBV11-2 and TRBJ2-5; D call uncertain. V was shortened by 3 bases and J by 0 bases, with 8 bases between the two germline ends. CDR3 length: 14 residues. The V gene's germline CDR1 is SGHAT and CDR2 FQNNGV. DNA of the CDR3: TGTGCCAGCAGCTTGTCGTCATACCAAGAGACCCAGTACTTC. It codes for CASSLSSYQETQYF.

This chain connects TRBV5-1 to TRBJ2-7; a possible D gene is TRBD2 (5 bases). Germline V gives CDR1 SGHRS, CDR2 YFSETQ. Trimming took 0 bases from V and 0 from J, leaving 10 bases between them. The CDR3 loop spans 15 amino acids. The chain's CDR3 is CASSLGVGSSYEQYF. The CDR3 nucleotides are TGCGCCAGCAGCTTGGGGGTGGGGAGCTCCTACGAGCAGTACTTC.

The chain links TRBV5-1 to TRBJ1-1; D is possibly TRBD1 (6 bases). Germline V gene lookup returns CDR1 SGHRS and CDR2 YFSETQ. CDR3 length equals 14 residues. Trimming removed 4 bases from V and 7 bases from J, with 17 bases in between. The CDR3 reads CASSPNRGGLEAFF. The CDR3 nucleotides read TGCGCCAGCAGCCCCAATAGGGGGGGGCTTGAAGCTTTCTTT.

This clone was observed a single time. The chain employs TRBV4-3 and TRBJ1-5, with a weak D call TRBD1 (6 bases). Per the germline V gene, CDR1 is LGHNA and CDR2 is YSLEER. CDR3 length: 15 residues. V was cut by 3 bases and J by 6 bases, with 15 bases left in between. CDR3 region: CASSQSQGEGQPQHF. The CDR3 coding sequence is TGCGCCAGCAGCCAGTCACAGGGTGAAGGTCAGCCCCAGCATTTT.

CDR3 sequence: CASSEGTNYGYTF. CDR3 in DNA: TGTGCCAGCAGTGAGGGGACTAACTATGGCTACACCTTC. This chain uses TRBV6-1 with TRBJ1-2; D is undetermined. The CDR3 length is 13 residues. The V end was cut by 3 bases, the J end by 0 bases, with 5 bases between. Germline V gene data show CDR1 as MNHNS and CDR2 as SASEGT.